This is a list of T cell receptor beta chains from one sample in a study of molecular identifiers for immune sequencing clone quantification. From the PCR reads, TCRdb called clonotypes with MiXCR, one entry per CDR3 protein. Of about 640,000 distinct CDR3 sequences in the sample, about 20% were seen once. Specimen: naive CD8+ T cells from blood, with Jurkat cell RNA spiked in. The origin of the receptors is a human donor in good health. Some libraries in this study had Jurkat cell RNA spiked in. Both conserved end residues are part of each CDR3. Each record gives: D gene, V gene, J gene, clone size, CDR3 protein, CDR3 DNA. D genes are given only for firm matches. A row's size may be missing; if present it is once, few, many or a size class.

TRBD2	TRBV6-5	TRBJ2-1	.	CASSTGGPSNEQFF	TGTGCCAGCAGTACGGGGGGGCCATCCAATGAGCAGTTCTTC
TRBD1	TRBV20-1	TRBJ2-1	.	CSAYFGTGAYNEQFF	TGCAGTGCTTATTTCGGGACAGGGGCCTACAATGAGCAGTTCTTC
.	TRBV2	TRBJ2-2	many	CASSDTSIGELFF	TGTGCCAGCAGTGATACTAGCATCGGGGAGCTGTTTTTT
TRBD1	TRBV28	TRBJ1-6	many	CASRHPRDSNSPLHF	TGTGCCAGCAGACACCCACGGGACAGTAATTCACCCCTCCACTTT
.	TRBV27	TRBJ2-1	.	CASSSRAVGGNEQFF	TGTGCCAGCAGTTCCAGGGCGGTAGGGGGCAATGAGCAGTTCTTC
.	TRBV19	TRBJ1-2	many	CASSMYGNYGYTF	TGTGCCAGTAGTATGTATGGGAACTATGGCTACACCTTC
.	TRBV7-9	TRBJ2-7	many	CASSLGPTGDEQYF	TGTGCCAGCAGCTTAGGACCCACCGGGGACGAGCAGTACTTC
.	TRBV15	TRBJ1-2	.	CATSIAWRDYGYTF	TGTGCCACCAGCATCGCTTGGAGGGACTATGGCTACACCTTC
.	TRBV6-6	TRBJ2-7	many	CASSYLGTNSYEQYF	TGTGCCAGCAGTTACCTCGGGACGAACTCCTACGAGCAGTACTTC
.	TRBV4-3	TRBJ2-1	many	CASSHGGTLNEQFF	TGCGCCAGCAGCCACGGAGGGACCCTTAATGAGCAGTTCTTC
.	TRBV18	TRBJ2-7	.	CASSEAMSEWSYEQYF	TGTGCCAGCTCAGAGGCCATGTCGGAGTGGTCCTACGAGCAGTACTTC
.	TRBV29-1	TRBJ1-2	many	CSVEWGGAFYGYTF	TGCAGCGTTGAATGGGGGGGAGCTTTCTATGGCTACACCTTC
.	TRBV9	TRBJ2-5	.	CASSVDGATVETQYF	TGTGCCAGCAGCGTAGATGGGGCCACGGTGGAGACCCAGTACTTC
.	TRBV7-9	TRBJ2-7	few	CASSRDQGSVYYEQYF	TGTGCCAGCAGCCGAGATCAGGGGTCGGTCTACTACGAGCAGTACTTC
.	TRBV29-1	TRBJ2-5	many	CSVDAGVYQETQYF	TGCAGCGTTGATGCCGGGGTTTACCAAGAGACCCAGTACTTC
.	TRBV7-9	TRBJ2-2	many	CASSSGGELFF	TGTGCCAGCAGCTCCGGCGGGGAGCTGTTTTTT
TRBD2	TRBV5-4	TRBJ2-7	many	CASSPGLAGNYEQYF	TGTGCCAGCAGCCCAGGACTAGCGGGAAACTACGAGCAGTACTTC
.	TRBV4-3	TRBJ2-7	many	CASSQGKTSPIYEQYF	TGCGCCAGCAGCCAGGGGAAGACTAGTCCAATATACGAGCAGTACTTC
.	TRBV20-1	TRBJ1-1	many	CSIQGPYTEAFF	TGCAGCATACAGGGCCCCTACACTGAAGCTTTCTTT
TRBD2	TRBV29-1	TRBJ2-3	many	CSVDSNGRGEWTDTQYF	TGCAGCGTTGACTCAAACGGGAGGGGGGAGTGGACAGATACGCAGTATTTT
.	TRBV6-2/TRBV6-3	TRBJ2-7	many	CASSLRTPALGEQYF	TGTGCCAGCAGTTTGAGGACTCCTGCGCTGGGGGAGCAGTACTTC
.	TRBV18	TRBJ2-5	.	CASSPEAGAWETQYF	TGTGCCAGCTCACCAGAGGCAGGGGCATGGGAGACCCAGTACTTC
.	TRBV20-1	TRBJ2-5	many	CSARSSGLTQYF	TGCAGTGCTAGGAGCTCGGGGTTGACCCAGTACTTC
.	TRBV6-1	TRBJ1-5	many	CASSQTPRGQSNQPQHF	TGTGCCAGCAGTCAAACCCCTAGAGGTCAGAGCAATCAGCCCCAGCATTTT
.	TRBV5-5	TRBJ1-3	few	CASSVPLSGANISGNTIYF	TGTGCCAGCAGCGTGCCCCTGTCCGGCGCCAACATCTCTGGAAACACCATATATTTT
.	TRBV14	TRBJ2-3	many	CASSQDHDTYTDTQYF	TGTGCCAGCAGCCAAGATCACGACACCTACACAGATACGCAGTATTTT
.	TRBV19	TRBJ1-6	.	CASSRWAGGGSPLHF	TGTGCCAGTAGTAGGTGGGCAGGAGGAGGCTCACCCCTCCACTTT
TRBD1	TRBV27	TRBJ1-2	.	CASSFGGQPNYGYTF	TGTGCCAGCAGCTTTGGGGGACAGCCCAACTATGGCTACACCTTC
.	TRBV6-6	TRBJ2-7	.	CASSPSTISSYEQYF	TGTGCCAGCAGTCCTTCTACTATTAGCTCCTACGAGCAGTACTTC
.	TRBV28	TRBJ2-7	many	CASSLITRQYRYEQYF	TGTGCCAGCAGTTTAATCACACGACAGTATCGCTACGAGCAGTACTTC
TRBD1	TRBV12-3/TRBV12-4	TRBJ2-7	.	CASNIGTGGEQYF	TGTGCCAGCAATATTGGGACAGGGGGCGAGCAGTACTTC
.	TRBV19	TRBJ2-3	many	CASSNRGLDTQYF	TGTGCCAGTAGTAACAGAGGACTGGATACGCAGTATTTT
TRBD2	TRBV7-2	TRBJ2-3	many	CASSWTSGGPTDTQYF	TGTGCCAGCAGCTGGACTAGCGGGGGGCCCACAGATACGCAGTATTTT
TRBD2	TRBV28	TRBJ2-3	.	CASSFLGLAGIEDTQYF	TGTGCCAGCAGTTTCCTGGGACTAGCGGGAATAGAGGATACGCAGTATTTT
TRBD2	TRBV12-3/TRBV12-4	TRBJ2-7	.	CASSASGGPSSYEQYF	TGTGCCAGCAGTGCTAGCGGGGGACCGTCCTCCTACGAGCAGTACTTC
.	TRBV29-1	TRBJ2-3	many	CSVQDGSSTDTQYF	TGCAGCGTACAGGACGGATCTAGCACAGATACGCAGTATTTT
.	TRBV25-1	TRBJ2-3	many	CASSLYSTAPDTQYF	TGTGCCAGCAGCTTATATTCGACAGCCCCAGATACGCAGTATTTT
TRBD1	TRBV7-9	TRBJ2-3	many	CASSKRDSFTDTQYF	TGTGCCAGCAGCAAGAGGGACAGCTTCACAGATACGCAGTATTTT
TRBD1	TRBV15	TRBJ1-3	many	CATSRDRGPPGNTIYF	TGTGCCACCAGCAGGGACAGGGGACCGCCTGGAAACACCATATATTTT
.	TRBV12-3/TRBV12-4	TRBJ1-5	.	CASTFGGQPLHF	TGTGCCAGCACCTTTGGTGGTCAGCCCCTGCATTTT
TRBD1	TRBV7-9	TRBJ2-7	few	CASSGYRGSYEQYF	TGTGCCAGCAGCGGATACAGGGGCTCCTACGAGCAGTACTTC
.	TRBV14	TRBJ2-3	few	CASSSRRGGKDTQYF	TGTGCCAGCAGCTCGAGGAGGGGCGGGAAAGATACGCAGTATTTT